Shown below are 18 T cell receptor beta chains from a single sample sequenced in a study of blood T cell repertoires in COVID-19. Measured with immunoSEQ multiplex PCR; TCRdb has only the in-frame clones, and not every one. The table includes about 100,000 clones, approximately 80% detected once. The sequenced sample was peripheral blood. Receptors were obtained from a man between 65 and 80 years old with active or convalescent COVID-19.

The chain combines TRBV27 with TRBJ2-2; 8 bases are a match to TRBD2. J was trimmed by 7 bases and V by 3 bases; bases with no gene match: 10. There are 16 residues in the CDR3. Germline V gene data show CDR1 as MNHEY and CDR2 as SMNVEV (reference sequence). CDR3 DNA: TGTGCCAGCAGTTTTTACGGCGGGGGGCGCCGCGGGGAGCTGTTTTTT. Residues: CASSFYGGGRRGELFF.

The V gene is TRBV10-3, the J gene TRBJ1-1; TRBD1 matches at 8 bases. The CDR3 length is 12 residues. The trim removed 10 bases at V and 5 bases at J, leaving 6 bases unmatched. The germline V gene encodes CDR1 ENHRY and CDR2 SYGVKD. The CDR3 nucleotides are TGTGCCACAAACAGGGGGAATACTGAAGCTTTCTTT. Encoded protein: CATNRGNTEAFF.

The CDR3 DNA reads as TGTGCCAGCAGCTTATCGGGTTTATACACTGAAGCTTTCTTT. The encoded protein is CASSLSGLYTEAFF. The genes are TRBV7-8 and TRBJ1-1, with D unresolved. Trimming cost V 2 bases and J 3 bases, with 10 bases left between them. Germline V gene lookup returns CDR1 SGHVS and CDR2 FQNEAQ. The CDR3 has 14 residues.

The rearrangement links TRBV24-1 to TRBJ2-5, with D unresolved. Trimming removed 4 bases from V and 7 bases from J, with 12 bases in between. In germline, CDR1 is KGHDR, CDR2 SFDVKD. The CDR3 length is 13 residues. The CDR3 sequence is CATSDLLTGTQYF. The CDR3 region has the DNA TGTGCCACCAGTGACCTCCTAACGGGGACCCAGTACTTC.

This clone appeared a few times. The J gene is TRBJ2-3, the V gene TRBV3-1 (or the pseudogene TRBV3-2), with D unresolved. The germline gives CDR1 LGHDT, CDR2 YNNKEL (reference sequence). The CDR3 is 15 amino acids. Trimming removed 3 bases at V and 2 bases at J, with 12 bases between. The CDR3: CASSQRLFSTDTQYF. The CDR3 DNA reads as TGTGCCAGCAGCCAGAGACTGTTTTCCACAGATACGCAGTATTTT.

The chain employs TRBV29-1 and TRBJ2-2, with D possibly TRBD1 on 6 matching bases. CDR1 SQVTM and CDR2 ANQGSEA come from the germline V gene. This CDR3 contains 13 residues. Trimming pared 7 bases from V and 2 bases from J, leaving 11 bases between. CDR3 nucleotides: TGCAGCGCCCCGGACAGCAACACCGGGGAGCTGTTTTTT. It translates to CSAPDSNTGELFF.

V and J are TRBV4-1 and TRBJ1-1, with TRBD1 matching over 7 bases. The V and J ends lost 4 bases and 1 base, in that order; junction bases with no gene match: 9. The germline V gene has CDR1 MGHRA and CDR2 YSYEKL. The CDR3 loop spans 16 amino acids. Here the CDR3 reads CASSLHPGTENTEAFF. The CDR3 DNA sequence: TGCGCCAGCAGCCTACACCCCGGGACAGAGAACACTGAAGCTTTCTTT.

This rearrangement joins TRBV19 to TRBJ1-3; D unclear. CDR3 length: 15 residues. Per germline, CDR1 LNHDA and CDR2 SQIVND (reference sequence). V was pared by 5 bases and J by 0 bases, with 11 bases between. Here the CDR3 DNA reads TGTGCCAGTAGTGTCGCGGCGTCCTCTGGAAACACCATATATTTT. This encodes CASSVAASSGNTIYF.

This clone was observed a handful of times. This CDR3 is CASSLGTDNTGELFF. The CDR3 DNA reads as TGTGCCAGCAGCTTGGGGACAGACAACACCGGGGAGCTGTTTTTT. The chain combines TRBV7-9 with TRBJ2-2; 7 bases fit TRBD1. J was trimmed by 2 bases and V by 3 bases; bases with no gene match: 3. The CDR3 is 15 residues long. Per the germline V gene, CDR1 is SEHNR and CDR2 is FQNEAQ (reference sequence).

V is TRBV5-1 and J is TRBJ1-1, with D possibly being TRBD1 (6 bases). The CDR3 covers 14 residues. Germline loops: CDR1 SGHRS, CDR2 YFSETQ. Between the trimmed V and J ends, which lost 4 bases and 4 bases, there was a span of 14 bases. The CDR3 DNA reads TGCGCCAGCAGCAGTGCACAGGGTCGCACTGAAGCTTTCTTT. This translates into CASSSAQGRTEAFF.

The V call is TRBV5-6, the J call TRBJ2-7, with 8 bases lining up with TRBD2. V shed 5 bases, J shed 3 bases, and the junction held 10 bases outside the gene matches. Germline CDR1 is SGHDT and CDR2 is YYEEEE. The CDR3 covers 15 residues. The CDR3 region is CASRLEAGVVYEQYF. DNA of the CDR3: TGTGCCAGCAGACTTGAAGCGGGAGTCGTCTACGAGCAGTACTTC. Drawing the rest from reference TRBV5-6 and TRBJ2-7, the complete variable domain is DAGVTQSPTHLIKTRGQQVTLRCSPKSGHDTVSWYQQALGQGPQFIFQYYEEEERQRGNFPDRFSGHQFPNYSSELNVNALLLGDSALYLCASRLEAGVVYEQYFGPGTRLTVT.

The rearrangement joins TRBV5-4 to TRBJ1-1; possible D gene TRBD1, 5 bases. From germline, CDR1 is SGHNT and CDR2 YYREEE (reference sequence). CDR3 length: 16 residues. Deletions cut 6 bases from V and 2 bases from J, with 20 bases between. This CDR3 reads CASIGSMGGDNTEAFF. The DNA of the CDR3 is TGTGCCAGCATAGGATCGATGGGGGGAGACAACACTGAAGCTTTCTTT.

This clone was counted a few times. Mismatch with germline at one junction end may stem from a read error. The CDR3 protein is CSVEEAGGSSEQYF. The CDR3 nucleotides are TGCAGCGTTGAAGAAGCGGGAGGGTCCTCCGAGCAGTACTTC. The chain is built from TRBV29-1 and TRBJ2-7; 10 bases align to TRBD2. The CDR3 covers 14 residues. The germline V gene encodes CDR1 SQVTM and CDR2 ANQGSEA.

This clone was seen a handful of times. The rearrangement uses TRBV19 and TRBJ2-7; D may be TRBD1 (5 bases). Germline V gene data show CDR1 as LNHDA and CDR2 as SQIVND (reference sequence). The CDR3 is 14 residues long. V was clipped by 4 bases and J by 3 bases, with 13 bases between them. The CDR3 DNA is TGTGCCAGTAGTACCCTAGGGGCAGTCTACGAGCAGTACTTC. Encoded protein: CASSTLGAVYEQYF.

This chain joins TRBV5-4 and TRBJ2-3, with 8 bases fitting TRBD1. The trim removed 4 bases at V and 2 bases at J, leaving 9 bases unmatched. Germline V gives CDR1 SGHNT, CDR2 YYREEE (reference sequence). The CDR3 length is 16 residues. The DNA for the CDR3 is TGTGCCAGCAGCGGCCGACAGGGGCTCTACACAGATACGCAGTATTTT. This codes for CASSGRQGLYTDTQYF.

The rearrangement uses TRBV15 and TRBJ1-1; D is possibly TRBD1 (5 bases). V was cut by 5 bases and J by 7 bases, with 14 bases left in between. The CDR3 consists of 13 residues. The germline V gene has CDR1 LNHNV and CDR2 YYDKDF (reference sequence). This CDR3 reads CATSSLAGLEAFF. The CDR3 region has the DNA TGTGCCACCAGCTCCCTAGCGGGACTTGAAGCTTTCTTT. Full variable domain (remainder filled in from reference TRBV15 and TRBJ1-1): DAMVIQNPRYQVTQFGKPVTLSCSQTLNHNVMYWYQQKSSQAPKLLFHYYDKDFNNEADTPDNFQSRRPNTSFCFLDIRSPGLGDTAMYLCATSSLAGLEAFFGQGTRLTVV.

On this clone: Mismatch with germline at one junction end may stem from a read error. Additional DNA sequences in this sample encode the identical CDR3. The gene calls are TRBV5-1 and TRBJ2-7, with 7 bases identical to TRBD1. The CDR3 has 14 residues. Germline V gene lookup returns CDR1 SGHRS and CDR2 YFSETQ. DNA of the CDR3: TGTGCCAGCAGTTCCGGGACAGTATCCTACGAGCAGTACTTC. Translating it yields CASSSGTVSYEQYF.

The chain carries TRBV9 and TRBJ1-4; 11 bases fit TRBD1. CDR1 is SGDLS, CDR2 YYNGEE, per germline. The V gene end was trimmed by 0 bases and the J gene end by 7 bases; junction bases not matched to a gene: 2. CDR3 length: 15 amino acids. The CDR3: CASSVAGQGGEKLFF. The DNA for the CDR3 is TGTGCCAGCAGCGTAGCGGGACAGGGGGGTGAAAAACTGTTTTTT.